These T cell receptor beta chains were read from a single sample in a study of blood T cells in healthy people across ages. Via MiXCR, TCRdb re-called the 5' RACE reads, giving one row per CDR3 protein. Of hundreds of thousands of distinct CDR3 sequences listed, roughly 64% are singletons. Sample: blood. The receptors here all came from a man under 40 in good health. Both conserved end residues are part of each CDR3. A D gene is named only where the DNA matches it firmly. Some rows mark clone size as missing; the rest say once, few, many or name a class of expanded clone.

d_gene,j_gene,v_gene,abundance,CDR3nt,CDR3aa
.,TRBJ2-3,TRBV21-1,.,TGTGCCAGCAGCAAACCGGGACAGGGTGGCCCCACAGATACGCAGTATTTT,CASSKPGQGGPTDTQYF
.,TRBJ2-5,TRBV29-1,.,TGCAGCGTTGACTCTGCGGGGCAAGAGACCCAGTACTTC,CSVDSAGQETQYF
.,TRBJ2-2,TRBV7-2,.,TGTGCCAGCAGCTTATTGATAGGGGAGATCGGGGAGCTGTTTTTT,CASSLLIGEIGELFF
.,TRBJ2-3,TRBV20-1,once,TGCAGTGCCGTCGTGGGCAGCACAGATACGCAGTATTTT,CSAVVGSTDTQYF
.,TRBJ2-1,TRBV9,.,TGTGCCAGCAGCGTAGTGAACAGCCCCGAGCAGTTCTTC,CASSVVNSPEQFF
.,TRBJ2-1,TRBV4-3,.,TGCGCCAGCAGCCAAGGCGGGACTCTCTACAATGAGCAGTTCTTC,CASSQGGTLYNEQFF
.,TRBJ2-3,TRBV7-2,.,TGTGCCAGCAGCTCTACTCTTGGTACGCAGTATTTT,CASSSTLGTQYF
TRBD2,TRBJ2-3,TRBV5-1,.,TGCGCCAGCAGCTCTAGCGGGAGGGCTAGCACAGATACGCAGTATTTT,CASSSSGRASTDTQYF
TRBD1,TRBJ1-2,TRBV7-9,.,TGTGCCAGCAAAACCGGGACAGGGTTTGGAGACTATGGCTACACCTTC,CASKTGTGFGDYGYTF
.,TRBJ2-5,TRBV10-1,few,TGCGCCAGCAGGGCCCAAGTTCCTCCGAAGGAGACCCAGTACTTC,CASRAQVPPKETQYF
.,TRBJ2-1,TRBV7-2,.,TGTGCCAGCAGCTTAGCAGGACCACGTAGGTTCTTC,CASSLAGPRRFF
.,TRBJ2-1,TRBV28,.,TGTGCCAGCAGTTTTATCTCCAGGGACAATGAGCAGTTCTTC,CASSFISRDNEQFF
.,TRBJ2-7,TRBV9,.,TGTGCCAGCAGCGTAGGGCAGTCAGACCGGAACGAGCAGTACTTC,CASSVGQSDRNEQYF
.,TRBJ1-1,TRBV5-1,few,TGCGCCAGCAGCTTGGACGGAAACCGGGAGGGGAACACTGAAGCTTTCTTT,CASSLDGNREGNTEAFF
TRBD2,TRBJ2-1,TRBV20-1,once,TGCAGTGCTAGAACCTTAGCGGGGGGGTACAATGAGCAGTTCTTC,CSARTLAGGYNEQFF
.,TRBJ2-3,TRBV9,.,TGTGCCAGCAGCGGGGTCTCAGATACGCAGTATTTT,CASSGVSDTQYF
TRBD2,TRBJ2-7,TRBV27,many,TGTGCCAGCAGTTTGTTAGCGGGGACCTACGAGCAGTACTTC,CASSLLAGTYEQYF
.,TRBJ2-7,TRBV20-1,.,TGCAGTGCTAGACGGGACCATAGCTCCTACGAGCAGTACTTC,CSARRDHSSYEQYF
.,TRBJ1-5,TRBV5-1,.,TGCGCCACCTCTCCTGTCGATCCGAATCAGCCCCAGCATTTT,CATSPVDPNQPQHF
.,TRBJ2-7,TRBV2,once,TGTGCCAGCGCGCCCGCCTACGAGCAGTACTTC,CASAPAYEQYF
.,TRBJ2-4,TRBV7-2,.,TGTGCCAGCAGCTTCACAGGGTCCGGTGACATTCAGTACTTC,CASSFTGSGDIQYF
.,TRBJ2-3,TRBV15,once,TGCGCCACCAGCAGATGGGGGGGGCTAGCGGGCACAGATACGCAGTATTTT,CATSRWGGLAGTDTQYF
TRBD2,TRBJ2-1,TRBV4-3,many,TGCGCCAGCAGCCAAGAGTTTTACGGGAGGGAATACAATGAGCAGTTCTTC,CASSQEFYGREYNEQFF
.,TRBJ2-2,TRBV27,.,TGTGCCAGCAGTTTTTATCTGAACACCGGGGAGCTGTTTTTT,CASSFYLNTGELFF
TRBD1,TRBJ2-5,TRBV20-1,.,TGCAGTGCTCGGGGCCCCGGGACAGGCAAAGAGACCCAGTACTTC,CSARGPGTGKETQYF
.,TRBJ2-3,TRBV5-4,.,TGTGCCAGCAAAGCCACATCCACGGGGTCAGATACGCAGTATTTT,CASKATSTGSDTQYF
.,TRBJ1-1,TRBV18,.,TGTGCCAGCTCGTCGGGCCAGGACACTGAAGCTTTCTTT,CASSSGQDTEAFF
TRBD2,TRBJ2-3,TRBV14,.,TGTGCCAGCAGCCCGGTAGCGGGAGCGGGTGAATTGGGTACGCAGTATTTT,CASSPVAGAGELGTQYF
TRBD2,TRBJ2-7,TRBV7-2,few,TGTGCCAGCAGCCCAGGACTAGGGAGCTCCTACGAGCAGTACTTC,CASSPGLGSSYEQYF
.,TRBJ2-3,TRBV9,once,TGTGCCAGCAGCGCCCCAGTCGTCGATACGCAGTATTTT,CASSAPVVDTQYF
.,TRBJ2-7,TRBV4-2,once,TGTGCCAGCAGCCAAGAGCCTGGGGGTTGGGAGCAGTACTTC,CASSQEPGGWEQYF
.,TRBJ2-6,TRBV28,few,TGTGCCAGCAGTTCCCCCCCAGGGACTGGGGCCAACGTCCTGACTTTC,CASSSPPGTGANVLTF
.,TRBJ1-2,TRBV27,.,TGTGCCAGCAGTGAGCGACCGGACTATGGCTACACCTTC,CASSERPDYGYTF
.,TRBJ1-2,TRBV7-9,.,TGTGCCAGCAGCTTCAGTCCTTTAGTATACACCTTC,CASSFSPLVYTF
.,TRBJ2-1,TRBV3-1,.,TGTGCCAGCAGCCAAGACTTGGTTTCCTACAATGAGCAGTTCTTC,CASSQDLVSYNEQFF
TRBD2,TRBJ2-7,TRBV6-5,once,TGTGCCAGCAAACGTAGCGGGAATGGAATATACGAGCAGTACTTC,CASKRSGNGIYEQYF